Listed below are T cell receptor beta chains from one sample, sequenced in a study of T cells in tuberculosis. Method: immunoSEQ multiplex PCR; TCRdb's copy keeps in-frame clones and lacks some. The table includes nearly 60,000 clones, roughly 86% detected once. Sequencing was done on a sample of CD1b-GMM tetramer-negative cells sorted from PBMCs. Receptor source: an adult woman with latent tuberculosis. Both conserved end residues are part of each CDR3. D genes are given only for firm matches. Size is omitted from some rows. Given values are once, few, many or a class for expanded clones.

abundance: NA; j_gene: TRBJ1-1; d_gene: TRBD1; v_gene: TRBV5-6; CDR3nt: TGTGCCAGCAGCTTTGGACAGGGGACAGCAGCTTTCTTT; CDR3aa: CASSFGQGTAAFF
abundance: NA; j_gene: TRBJ2-5; d_gene: NA; v_gene: TRBV4-1; CDR3nt: TGCGCCAGCAGCCATGCATCGGAAGAGACCCAGTACTTC; CDR3aa: CASSHASEETQYF
abundance: few; j_gene: TRBJ1-4; d_gene: NA; v_gene: TRBV6-6; CDR3nt: TGTGCCAGCACCCTCAGCGGATCAACTAATGAAAAACTGTTTTTT; CDR3aa: CASTLSGSTNEKLFF
abundance: NA; j_gene: TRBJ2-5; d_gene: NA; v_gene: TRBV19; CDR3nt: TGTGCCAGTAGTATCTGGACCAGGGCTGAGACCCAGTACTTC; CDR3aa: CASSIWTRAETQYF
abundance: NA; j_gene: TRBJ2-3; d_gene: NA; v_gene: TRBV7-2; CDR3nt: TGTGCCAGCAGCTTAGGGGGGAGGGGGACAGATACGCAGTATTTT; CDR3aa: CASSLGGRGTDTQYF
abundance: few; j_gene: TRBJ2-3; d_gene: NA; v_gene: TRBV6-1; CDR3nt: TGTGCCAGCAGTGAAGGAGGGGGGGCCGATACGCAGTATTTT; CDR3aa: CASSEGGGADTQYF
abundance: NA; j_gene: TRBJ2-7; d_gene: TRBD2; v_gene: TRBV14; CDR3nt: TGTGCCAGCAGCCAGGGGAGTAGCGGGAGAAGGAACGAGCAGTACTTC; CDR3aa: CASSQGSSGRRNEQYF
abundance: NA; j_gene: TRBJ1-1; d_gene: TRBD1; v_gene: TRBV10-3; CDR3nt: TGTGCCATCAGTGGAACAGGGGTAGACACTGAAGCTTTCTTT; CDR3aa: CAISGTGVDTEAFF
abundance: NA; j_gene: TRBJ2-1; d_gene: NA; v_gene: TRBV4-2; CDR3nt: TGTGCCAGCAGCCAAGAGTCACGGTCGGTATACAATGAGCAGTTCTTC; CDR3aa: CASSQESRSVYNEQFF
abundance: once; j_gene: TRBJ2-7; d_gene: TRBD1; v_gene: TRBV19; CDR3nt: TGTGCCAGTAGTTTTCCGGGACAGGGCGCCTACGAGCAGTACTTC; CDR3aa: CASSFPGQGAYEQYF
abundance: NA; j_gene: TRBJ2-3; d_gene: TRBD1; v_gene: TRBV5-1; CDR3nt: TGCGCCAGCAGCTTGGGACAGGGGGTAGGAGATACGCAGTATTTT; CDR3aa: CASSLGQGVGDTQYF
abundance: NA; j_gene: TRBJ2-5; d_gene: TRBD1; v_gene: TRBV29-1; CDR3nt: TGCAGCGTTGCGGGACAGGGGTTTTCCCAGTACTTC; CDR3aa: CSVAGQGFSQYF
abundance: NA; j_gene: TRBJ2-3; d_gene: TRBD2; v_gene: TRBV7-2; CDR3nt: TGTGCCAGCAGCTTAGGCAAGGCGGGGGGGGAGACAGATACGCAGTATTTT; CDR3aa: CASSLGKAGGETDTQYF
abundance: NA; j_gene: TRBJ2-7; d_gene: NA; v_gene: TRBV28; CDR3nt: TGTGCCAGCACCCTTTATGGGCCCGGGGGACCTAGATACGAGCAGTACTTC; CDR3aa: CASTLYGPGGPRYEQYF
abundance: few; j_gene: TRBJ2-3; d_gene: NA; v_gene: TRBV6-4; CDR3nt: TGTGCCAGCAGAGAAACGACAGGAGGCACAGATACGCAGTATTTT; CDR3aa: CASRETTGGTDTQYF
abundance: NA; j_gene: TRBJ1-1; d_gene: NA; v_gene: TRBV30; CDR3nt: TGTGCCTGGAGTGTACAAGGACAGCAAGCTTTCTTT; CDR3aa: CAWSVQGQQAFF
abundance: NA; j_gene: TRBJ2-7; d_gene: TRBD1; v_gene: TRBV27; CDR3nt: TGTGCCAGCAGCCGACAGGGCTCCGAGCAGTACTTC; CDR3aa: CASSRQGSEQYF
abundance: NA; j_gene: TRBJ2-5; d_gene: TRBD2; v_gene: TRBV18; CDR3nt: TGTGCCAGCTCACCTTTCTGGGGACTAGCGAACCAAGAGACCCAGTACTTC; CDR3aa: CASSPFWGLANQETQYF
abundance: once; j_gene: TRBJ1-6; d_gene: NA; v_gene: TRBV6-5; CDR3nt: TGTGCCAGCAGTTGGGACAACTATAATTCCCCCCTCCACTTT; CDR3aa: CASSWDNYNSPLHF
abundance: NA; j_gene: TRBJ2-7; d_gene: TRBD2; v_gene: TRBV25-1; CDR3nt: TGTGCCAGCAGTGAATGGGCTAGCGGGAGGACCTACGAGCAGTACTTC; CDR3aa: CASSEWASGRTYEQYF
abundance: NA; j_gene: TRBJ1-2; d_gene: NA; v_gene: TRBV4-3; CDR3nt: TGCGCCAGCAGCCAAGGACACAATAATAACTATGGCTACACCTTC; CDR3aa: CASSQGHNNNYGYTF
abundance: NA; j_gene: TRBJ2-4; d_gene: NA; v_gene: TRBV28; CDR3nt: TGTGCCAGCAGACCGGGACTTACCAAAAACATTCAGTACTTC; CDR3aa: CASRPGLTKNIQYF
abundance: NA; j_gene: TRBJ1-1; d_gene: TRBD1; v_gene: TRBV18; CDR3nt: TGTGCCAGCTCAGGAGACAGGGACACTGAAGCTTTCTTT; CDR3aa: CASSGDRDTEAFF
abundance: NA; j_gene: TRBJ2-3; d_gene: NA; v_gene: TRBV19; CDR3nt: TGTGCCAGTAGTATTACGGGGGACCGACGGGATACGCAGTATTTT; CDR3aa: CASSITGDRRDTQYF
abundance: NA; j_gene: TRBJ1-6; d_gene: TRBD1; v_gene: TRBV2; CDR3nt: TGTGCCAGCAGTGAAGCCCACAGGGGTGGGAACCTCCACTTT; CDR3aa: CASSEAHRGGNLHF
abundance: few; j_gene: TRBJ1-1; d_gene: NA; v_gene: TRBV19; CDR3nt: TGTGCCAGTAGTCCCCTACGGGAAGGAGGGTGGAACACTGAAGCTTTCTTT; CDR3aa: CASSPLREGGWNTEAFF
abundance: NA; j_gene: TRBJ2-3; d_gene: NA; v_gene: TRBV27; CDR3nt: TGTGCCAGCAGTCCCTGGACAGCCACAGATACGCAGTATTTT; CDR3aa: CASSPWTATDTQYF
abundance: NA; j_gene: TRBJ1-2; d_gene: TRBD1; v_gene: TRBV6-6; CDR3nt: TGTGCCAGCAGTTTAAGGGGGCAGGCCGTTAACTATGGCTACACCTTC; CDR3aa: CASSLRGQAVNYGYTF
abundance: NA; j_gene: TRBJ2-3; d_gene: NA; v_gene: TRBV25-1; CDR3nt: TGTGCCAGCAGTGAATTGTGGGCGGGTACGCAGTATTTT; CDR3aa: CASSELWAGTQYF
abundance: NA; j_gene: TRBJ1-5; d_gene: NA; v_gene: TRBV6-1; CDR3nt: TGTGCCAGCAGTCTTACTCAGGGGCATCAGCCCCAGCATTTT; CDR3aa: CASSLTQGHQPQHF
abundance: few; j_gene: TRBJ2-7; d_gene: TRBD1; v_gene: TRBV19; CDR3nt: TGTGCCAGTAGTACTAGGACAGGGGTCTCCTACGAGCAGTACTTC; CDR3aa: CASSTRTGVSYEQYF
abundance: NA; j_gene: TRBJ1-1; d_gene: NA; v_gene: TRBV6-1; CDR3nt: TGTGCCAGCAGTGATGGAACAGATGAAGCTTTCTTT; CDR3aa: CASSDGTDEAFF
abundance: once; j_gene: TRBJ2-2; d_gene: NA; v_gene: TRBV7-2; CDR3nt: TGTGCCAGCAGCCCGCAGGGGACGGGGGAGCTGTTTTTT; CDR3aa: CASSPQGTGELFF
abundance: NA; j_gene: TRBJ2-3; d_gene: TRBD2; v_gene: TRBV7-2; CDR3nt: TGTGCCAGCAGCTTACCACTAGCGCCCACAGATACGCAGTATTTT; CDR3aa: CASSLPLAPTDTQYF
abundance: NA; j_gene: TRBJ2-3; d_gene: NA; v_gene: TRBV4-3; CDR3nt: TGCGCCAGCAGCCAAGAGGTTCCCGGGGTTAGTACAGATACGCAGTATTTT; CDR3aa: CASSQEVPGVSTDTQYF
abundance: NA; j_gene: TRBJ2-3; d_gene: TRBD2; v_gene: TRBV10-3; CDR3nt: TGTGCCATCAGAGCGGGAGCGGGGACAGATACGCAGTATTTT; CDR3aa: CAIRAGAGTDTQYF
abundance: NA; j_gene: TRBJ1-1; d_gene: NA; v_gene: TRBV7-2; CDR3nt: TGTGCCAGCAGCTTCTTGATGGGGGGTGAATCTTTCTTT; CDR3aa: CASSFLMGGESFF
abundance: NA; j_gene: TRBJ2-7; d_gene: NA; v_gene: TRBV23-1; CDR3nt: TGCGCCAGCAGTCAATCGGTGTGGGGCAACGAGCAGTACTTC; CDR3aa: CASSQSVWGNEQYF
abundance: NA; j_gene: TRBJ1-2; d_gene: TRBD1; v_gene: TRBV27; CDR3nt: TGTGCCAGCTTTCGGACCTCAAGGGACAGGGCGGTAGGTGGCTACACCTTC; CDR3aa: CASFRTSRDRAVGGYTF
abundance: NA; j_gene: TRBJ1-2; d_gene: NA; v_gene: TRBV5-4; CDR3nt: TGTGCCAGCAGCTTGGAGGGGAATTATGGCTACACCTTC; CDR3aa: CASSLEGNYGYTF
abundance: NA; j_gene: TRBJ2-7; d_gene: NA; v_gene: TRBV4-3; CDR3nt: TGCGCCAGCAGCCCATCTCTGCGAGGCGAGCAGTACTTC; CDR3aa: CASSPSLRGEQYF
abundance: NA; j_gene: TRBJ1-4; d_gene: TRBD1; v_gene: TRBV18; CDR3nt: TGTGCCAGCTCGGGACAGGGTAATGAAAAACTGTTTTTT; CDR3aa: CASSGQGNEKLFF
abundance: NA; j_gene: TRBJ1-2; d_gene: TRBD1; v_gene: TRBV5-1; CDR3nt: TGCGCCAGCAGCTTGGCAGGAGGGACAGCCTATGGCTACACCTTC; CDR3aa: CASSLAGGTAYGYTF
abundance: NA; j_gene: TRBJ2-7; d_gene: NA; v_gene: TRBV5-5; CDR3nt: TGTGCCAGCAGCAATGGGGTCGGGGTGCAGGGGAAGTACTTC; CDR3aa: CASSNGVGVQGKYF
abundance: NA; j_gene: TRBJ1-4; d_gene: NA; v_gene: TRBV2; CDR3nt: TGTGCCAGCAGTGTACAGGGAGATTTGGAAAAACTGTTTTTT; CDR3aa: CASSVQGDLEKLFF
abundance: NA; j_gene: TRBJ1-2; d_gene: NA; v_gene: TRBV7-2; CDR3nt: TGTGCCAGCAGCTTAGGAGGGGGATTTTATGGCTACACCTTC; CDR3aa: CASSLGGGFYGYTF
abundance: NA; j_gene: TRBJ1-4; d_gene: NA; v_gene: TRBV5-1; CDR3nt: TGCGCCAGCAGCTCGCGGGGGGTCGCTAATGAAAAACTGTTTTTT; CDR3aa: CASSSRGVANEKLFF